A selection of T cell receptor beta chains follows, all from one sample in a study of blood T cell repertoires in COVID-19. Generated by immunoSEQ multiplex PCR, the TCRdb table keeps only in-frame clones and is missing some. In the table there are under 200,000 clones, more than 75% of which are singletons. The source material was peripheral blood. Receptors were obtained from an older man with acute or convalescent COVID-19. Each CDR3 is given with its conserved first and last residue. The D gene is left open where the match is weak. Clone size, where shown, is once, few, many, or a class for clones that have expanded.

D gene,J gene,clone size,V gene,CDR3 protein,CDR3 DNA
.,TRBJ1-4,.,TRBV28,CASSFHIRNEKLFF,TGTGCCAGCAGTTTTCACATACGTAATGAAAAACTGTTTTTT
TRBD1,TRBJ2-1,few,TRBV5-1,CASSLEGTGSYNEQFF,TGCGCCAGCAGCTTGGAGGGGACAGGGTCCTACAATGAGCAGTTCTTC
.,TRBJ1-4,.,TRBV2,CASRESPGKLFF,TGTGCCAGCAGAGAGAGCCCAGGTAAACTGTTTTTT
TRBD1,TRBJ1-6,few,TRBV7-2,CASSLGTGNSPLHF,TGTGCCAGCAGCTTAGGGACAGGGAATTCACCCCTCCACTTT
TRBD1,TRBJ1-5,.,TRBV2,CASSEDGPGGQPQHF,TGTGCCAGCAGTGAAGATGGGCCAGGGGGTCAGCCCCAGCATTTT
TRBD1,TRBJ2-2,.,TRBV18,CASSPRIQGAGELFF,TGTGCCAGCTCACCACGGATACAGGGGGCCGGGGAGCTGTTTTTT
TRBD1,TRBJ1-6,.,TRBV5-6,CASSGIFRGQTPSLHF,TGTGCCAGCAGCGGAATTTTCAGGGGGCAGACCCCTTCCCTCCACTTT
.,TRBJ2-3,.,TRBV2,CASSESGRDTQYF,TGTGCCAGCAGTGAGTCGGGAAGAGATACGCAGTATTTT
.,TRBJ1-2,.,TRBV19,CASSILRTAYGYTF,TGTGCCAGTAGTATCCTCAGGACAGCCTATGGCTACACCTTC
.,TRBJ2-5,few,TRBV4-1,CASSQEAPGETQYF,TGCGCCAGCAGCCAAGAAGCACCGGGAGAGACCCAGTACTTC
TRBD2,TRBJ2-7,.,TRBV7-8,CASSLGREGYEQYF,TGTGCCAGCAGCTTAGGGCGGGAGGGCTACGAGCAGTACTTC